This T cell receptor beta chain was found in a study of identical twins. Whole-study results and caveats: Within beta out-of-frame sequences, the excess sharing observed between twins was weaker.

Germline V gene sequence: CDR1 MNHEY, CDR2 SVGEGT. The CDR3 runs 17 residues. Trimming removed 7 bases at V and 6 bases at J, with 22 bases between. Donors were all healthy Caucasians. As for this clonotype: The target antigen is unknown.

TCRdb called the 5' RACE reads again in MiXCR, with one record for every CDR3 protein. The sample yields about 240,000 distinct CDR3 sequences, over 9.5% seen once. Sequenced: memory T cells sorted from blood. This clonotype was sampled from a man aged 50 to 60 in good health. The chain carries TRBV6-2 or TRBV6-3 and TRBJ1-6; no clear D. CDR3 nucleotides: TGTGCCAGCACTACTTCCCGAGACGGATGGGGTAATTCACCCCTCCACTTT. It codes for CASTTSRDGWGNSPLHF.